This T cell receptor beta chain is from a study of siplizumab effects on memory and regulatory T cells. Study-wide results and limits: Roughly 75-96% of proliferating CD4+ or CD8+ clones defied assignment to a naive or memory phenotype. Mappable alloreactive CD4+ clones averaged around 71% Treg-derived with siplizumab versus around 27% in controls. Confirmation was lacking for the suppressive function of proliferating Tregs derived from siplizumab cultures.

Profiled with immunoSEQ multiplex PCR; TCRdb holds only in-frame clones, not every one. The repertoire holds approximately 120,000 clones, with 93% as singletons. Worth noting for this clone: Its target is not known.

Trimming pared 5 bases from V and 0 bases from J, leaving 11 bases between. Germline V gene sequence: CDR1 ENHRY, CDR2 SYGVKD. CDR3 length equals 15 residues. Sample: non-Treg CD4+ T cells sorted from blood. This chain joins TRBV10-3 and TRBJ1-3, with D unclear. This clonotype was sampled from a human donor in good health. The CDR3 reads CAISPRDNSGNTIYF. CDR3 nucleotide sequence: TGTGCCATCAGTCCCAGAGATAACTCTGGAAACACCATATATTTT.